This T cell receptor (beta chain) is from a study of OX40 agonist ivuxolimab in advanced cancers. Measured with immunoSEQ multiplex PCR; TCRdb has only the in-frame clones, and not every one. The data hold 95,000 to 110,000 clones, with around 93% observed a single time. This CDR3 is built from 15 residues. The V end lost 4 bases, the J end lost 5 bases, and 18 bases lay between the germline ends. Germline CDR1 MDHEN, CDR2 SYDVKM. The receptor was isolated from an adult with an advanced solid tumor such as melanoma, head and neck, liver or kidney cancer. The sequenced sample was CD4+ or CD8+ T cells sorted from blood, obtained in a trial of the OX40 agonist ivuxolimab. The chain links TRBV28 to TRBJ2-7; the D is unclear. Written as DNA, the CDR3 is TGTGCCAGCAGTTCCGCCAGGATTCAGCTAGACGAGCAGTACTTC. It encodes CASSSARIQLDEQYF.